Listed below are T cell receptor beta chains from one sample, sequenced in a study of T cell repertoires in cytomegalovirus infection. These receptors have no identified antigens. Using its own MiXCR run on the reads, TCRdb lists one record per CDR3 protein. Of some 900,000 distinct CDR3 sequences in the sample, approximately 32% are singletons; the top ten hold approximately 13%. Sequencing used cultured CD8+ T cells from PBMCs, obtained from culture after CMV antigen stimulation. The receptors were gathered from a human donor in good health (CMV status not recorded). Some clones in this sample may be carry-over from other donors' samples. CDR3s include the opening cysteine and the closing phenylalanine or tryptophan. The D gene is left open where the match is weak. Part of the rows lack a size; the others show once, few, many or a class for expanded clones.

clone_size | d_call | j_call | v_call | cdr3_nt | cdr3_aa
- | - | TRBJ1-2 | TRBV7-9 | TGTGCCAGCAGCTTAGCGGTCAGGGAGTACTATGGCTACACCTTC | CASSLAVREYYGYTF
- | TRBD1 | TRBJ1-4 | TRBV27 | TGTGCCAGCAGTGTCAGGGGGGAAAAACTGTTTTTT | CASSVRGEKLFF
few | - | TRBJ1-5 | TRBV4-1 | TGCGCCAGCAGCCAATTAGACAGTCGCGGCAATCAGCCCCAGCATTTT | CASSQLDSRGNQPQHF
few | TRBD2 | TRBJ2-3 | TRBV6-5 | TGTGCCAGCAGTTACCTAGCGGGGGGGGGAGATACGCAGTATTTT | CASSYLAGGGDTQYF
- | - | TRBJ2-2 | TRBV11-2 | TGTGCCAGCAGCTTCGAGGGGGGCTTCACCGGGGAGCTGTTTTTT | CASSFEGGFTGELFF
many | - | TRBJ2-1 | TRBV7-2 | TGTGCCAGCAGCCGGGCGGGCCGGATTGAGCAGTTCTTC | CASSRAGRIEQFF
- | TRBD2 | TRBJ2-1 | TRBV24-1 | TGTGCCACGGGGGGATCTAGCGGGGACTACAATGAGCAGTTCTTC | CATGGSSGDYNEQFF
many | - | TRBJ2-1 | TRBV7-2 | TGTGCCAGCAGCCCAACGGTGGGGCCATACAATGAGCAGTTCTTC | CASSPTVGPYNEQFF
few | - | TRBJ1-4 | TRBV6-5 | TGTGCCAGCAGTTATAGGACAAACACTAATGAAAAACTGTTTTTT | CASSYRTNTNEKLFF
few | - | TRBJ2-7 | TRBV6-1 | TGTGCCAGCAAAAACCTCGCGGGGTCGTCGTACGAGCAGTACTTC | CASKNLAGSSYEQYF
few | TRBD1 | TRBJ2-3 | TRBV10-3 | TGTGCCATCAGTGACCTGATGTCTACAGGGGCAGATACGCAGTATTTT | CAISDLMSTGADTQYF
few | - | TRBJ1-3 | TRBV27 | TGTGCCAGCAGACCAGGGGTCGGAAACACCATATATTTT | CASRPGVGNTIYF
- | - | TRBJ2-3 | TRBV20-1 | TGCAGTGCTAGAGTAGTAGGGATAAGAATGGATTCAGATACGCAGTATTTT | CSARVVGIRMDSDTQYF
- | TRBD2 | TRBJ2-1 | TRBV20-1 | TGTAGTGCTCGCTCCCCGGGACTAGCGGACAATGAGCAGTTCTTC | CSARSPGLADNEQFF
few | TRBD1 | TRBJ1-6 | TRBV7-2 | TGTGCCAGCAGCTTAGAAGGAGGGGGCCGCTATAATTCACCCCTCCACTTT | CASSLEGGGRYNSPLHF
few | - | TRBJ2-7 | TRBV7-8 | TGTGCCAGCAGCTTCTACCCGGGAAACTACGAGCAGTACTTC | CASSFYPGNYEQYF
- | TRBD1 | TRBJ1-1 | TRBV12-3/TRBV12-4 | TGTGCCAGCAGCCGGACAGGGTACGCTGAAGCTTTCTTT | CASSRTGYAEAFF
- | TRBD2 | TRBJ2-2 | TRBV5-1 | TGCGCCAGCAGCCCGGATTGGTGGAGCGGGGGTGCGAACACCGGGGAGCTGTTTTTT | CASSPDWWSGGANTGELFF
- | TRBD2 | TRBJ2-1 | TRBV18 | TGTGCCAACCCTTTGGAGCGGGGGACCTCCCCTAATGAGCAGTTCTTC | CANPLERGTSPNEQFF
few | - | TRBJ2-5 | TRBV4-1 | TGCGCCAGCAGCCAAGGCGTGTGGCAAGAGACCCAGTACTTC | CASSQGVWQETQYF
- | - | TRBJ2-7 | TRBV4-1 | TGCGCCAGCAGCCAAGACCCCTCAAGCGGGCGGGAGCAGTACTTC | CASSQDPSSGREQYF
few | - | TRBJ2-7 | TRBV6-1 | TGTGCCAGCAGTGAAAGCCAAGGGAGCTCCTACGAGCAGTACTTC | CASSESQGSSYEQYF
few | TRBD1 | TRBJ2-5 | TRBV6-2/TRBV6-3 | TGTGCCAGCAGGGACAGGGTGGGCGTAGGTCAAGAGACCCAGTACTTC | CASRDRVGVGQETQYF
many | - | TRBJ2-1 | TRBV7-8 | TGTGCCAGCAGCTTTGTGGTAGGCAGGGGTGAGCAGTTCTTC | CASSFVVGRGEQFF
few | - | TRBJ2-5 | TRBV7-8 | TGTGCCAGCAGCCCTAGCGCCCCCGGGACAGCCGGGGAGACCCAGTACTTC | CASSPSAPGTAGETQYF
- | - | TRBJ2-1 | TRBV28 | TGTGCCACCCTACAGGGGGGGAGCTCCTACAATGAGCAGTTCTTC | CATLQGGSSYNEQFF
- | - | TRBJ2-1 | TRBV6-2/TRBV6-3 | TGTGCCAGCGGAACGGGAGCTGAGCAGTTCTTC | CASGTGAEQFF
few | - | TRBJ2-1 | TRBV12-3/TRBV12-4 | TGTGCCAGCAGGCATGGTGGGGGTGAGCAGTTCTTC | CASRHGGGEQFF
- | - | TRBJ2-7 | TRBV12-3/TRBV12-4 | TGTGCCAGCAGTCCGACAGTAGACGAGCAGTACTTC | CASSPTVDEQYF
many | - | TRBJ1-6 | TRBV10-3 | TGTGCCACCGAACCGGGGGTCGCCTATAATTCACCCCTCCACTTT | CATEPGVAYNSPLHF
- | - | TRBJ1-1 | TRBV7-2 | TGTGCCAGCAGCGCCAAGATGAACACTGAAGCTTTCTTT | CASSAKMNTEAFF
- | - | TRBJ1-1 | TRBV11-3 | TGTGCCAGCAGCTTAGATCTAAGGGGGACTGAAGCTTTCTTT | CASSLDLRGTEAFF
few | - | TRBJ2-7 | TRBV9 | TGTGCCAGCAGCGTAGCACTCTCCTACGAGCAGTACTTC | CASSVALSYEQYF
- | - | TRBJ1-2 | TRBV4-1 | TGCGCCAGCAGCCAAGAGAGGGGGAACCAGAACTATGGCTACACCTTC | CASSQERGNQNYGYTF
- | TRBD1 | TRBJ1-1 | TRBV27 | TGTGCCAGCAGTTTATCGACAGGGGGGTCGAACACTGAAGCTTTCTTT | CASSLSTGGSNTEAFF
many | - | TRBJ2-1 | TRBV7-2 | TGTGCCAGCAGCTACTTCGGGGGAGAGCAGTTCTTC | CASSYFGGEQFF
- | - | TRBJ2-7 | TRBV4-1 | TGCGCCAGCAGCCCCGAAGAGGGTAGAGGCTACGAGCAGTACTTC | CASSPEEGRGYEQYF
- | - | TRBJ2-5 | TRBV5-8 | TGTGCCAGCAGCTTTTCCTGGGGGGCTCAAGAGACCCAGTACTTC | CASSFSWGAQETQYF
- | - | TRBJ1-1 | TRBV20-1 | TGCAGTGCTAGAGATATCTCTACTGTTGAAGCTTTCTTT | CSARDISTVEAFF
few | - | TRBJ2-1 | TRBV27 | TGTGCCAGCAGTCCCCAGGGAATCCTGCATAGCTCCTACAATGAGCAGTTCTTC | CASSPQGILHSSYNEQFF
many | - | TRBJ2-1 | TRBV7-6 | TGTGCCAGCAGCGCCTACCTTTTGGCTGAGCAGTTCTTC | CASSAYLLAEQFF
- | - | TRBJ2-1 | TRBV5-3 | TGTGCCAGAAGACTAGGATATGAGCAGTTCTTC | CARRLGYEQFF
few | - | TRBJ2-1 | TRBV29-1 | TGCAGCGTGGGAAGGGCAGGTCCTCATGAGCAGTTCTTC | CSVGRAGPHEQFF
- | TRBD1 | TRBJ1-5 | TRBV12-3/TRBV12-4 | TGTGCCAGCACCACAGGGGGGGATCAGCCCCAGCATTTT | CASTTGGDQPQHF
- | - | TRBJ2-5 | TRBV6-5 | TGTGCCAGCAGTTACCGCGCCTCTGGGTTTTTAGAGACCCAGTACTTC | CASSYRASGFLETQYF
- | - | TRBJ1-5 | TRBV2 | TGTGCCAGCCACTTAGGGAATCAGCCCCAGCATTTT | CASHLGNQPQHF
- | - | TRBJ1-2 | TRBV14 | TGTGCCAGCAGCACCCGGGACCGCAACTATGGCTACACCTTC | CASSTRDRNYGYTF
many | - | TRBJ2-1 | TRBV7-6 | TGTGCCAGCAGTTCAAGGTGGAGTAGCATCCATGAGCAGTTCTTC | CASSSRWSSIHEQFF
- | - | TRBJ2-5 | TRBV6-8 | TGTGCCAGCAATACCCCGGCAGGGCGAGAGACCCAGTACTTC | CASNTPAGRETQYF